This T cell receptor delta chain was found in a study of γδ T cells in repeated Plasmodium falciparum infection. TCRdb reanalysed the multiplex PCR reads with CATT. Of roughly 90,000 delta-chain clones in the sample, 0.75% to 1% were seen once. CDR1 and CDR2 (germline): GEAIGNYY, EKD. CDR3 length: 18 amino acids. This clone has more than one count but fewer than ten. The mismatch at residue 11 between this DNA's translation and the TCRdb protein of a much larger clone likely reflects a read error; the protein shown is translated from the DNA. Flow sorting of PBMC yielded separate Vgamma9/Vdelta2+ and Vdelta2-negative gammadelta T cell populations for bulk repertoire analysis.

The chain employs TRDV2 and TRDJ3; D remains ambiguous. The J gene, not given by TCRdb, was assigned here from a germline match of the nucleotide sequence. Sequenced input: gamma-delta T cells from blood. This sequence was found in a pool of human donors (malaria-infected and uninfected, not separated). CDR3 coding DNA: TGTGCCTGTGTACACCGCGGGACACGCTCCCGGGACACCCGACAGATGTTTTTC. The encoded protein is CACVHRGTRSRDTRQMFF.